In its sample, the clone carrying this T cell receptor beta chain was seen a few times. These data come from a study of human T cells and chemical hapten exposure. Each CDR3 protein is one row after TCRdb ran MiXCR on the RACE reads. The sample includes 25,000 to 35,000 distinct CDR3 sequences, 6% to 7.5% of them seen just once. The ends lost 5 bases at V and 1 base at J; junction bases unmatched: 8. The length of the CDR3 is 16 residues. Time point described: healthy volunteer bleed at 2 weeks. Total RNA extraction was carried out from unfractionated whole blood. The receptor comes from a human donor in good health. Some clones in this sample may be carry-over from other donors' samples. The sequenced sample was whole blood. The chain couples TRBV12-3 or TRBV12-4 to TRBJ1-2; 9 bases line up with TRBD1. CDR3 in amino acids: CASSPRGQGNNYGYTF. The CDR3 region has the DNA TGTGCCAGCAGTCCTAGGGGACAGGGTAATAACTATGGCTACACCTTC.